This section outlines one T cell receptor beta chain sequence together with its context. What this receptor recognizes is not known. The record has no base qualities; no much larger clone is one base away. To sequence the TCRbeta CDR3 region, genomic DNA was isolated from the sorted cells. The immunoSEQ Assay was used for sequencing of TCRbeta CDR3 regions. TCRdb stores this immuneACCESS table with in-frame sequences only. Part of the clones is absent; in the studies checked, under half of the shortfall reflects unresolved V genes, and no reason is known for the rest. The sample profile shows almost 80,000 clones; 84% of them were found once. The ten most abundant clones make up around 25% of the sample. Patients with autoimmune disease history or receiving systemic immunosuppression were excluded from the trial. Peripheral blood for TCR sequencing was collected from all dose cohorts at baseline, on cycle 4 day 1, and on cycle 7 day 1. Samples came from an open-label, multicenter, first-in-human phase I dose-escalation trial of ivuxolimab. Adults with locally advanced or metastatic melanoma, renal cell carcinoma, hepatocellular carcinoma or head and neck squamous cell carcinoma were enrolled in the trial. Before TCR sequencing, CD4+ T cells and CD8+ T cells were sorted from peripheral blood as separate populations.

This record comes from a study of OX40 agonist ivuxolimab in advanced cancers. In terms of the full investigation: Ivuxolimab, which targeted the costimulatory receptor OX40 (CD134), was an agonistic, fully human IgG2 monoclonal antibody. Intravenous ivuxolimab was administered to patients every 2 weeks at six dose levels: 0.01, 0.1, 0.3, 1.5, 3 and 10 mg/kg. Of the roughly 53 patients in dose escalation, some 20 had hepatocellular carcinoma, some 15 had melanoma, 9 had renal cell carcinoma and 9 had head and neck cancer. A male proportion of 75% to 85% and a mean age of approximately 61 years, ranging from about 23 to 79, were recorded for the dose-escalation cohort. Prior anti-PD-1, anti-PD-L1 or anti-CTLA-4 therapy was permitted, and checkpoint inhibitors had been received by approximately 39% of dose-escalation patients. Partial responses occurred in three dose-escalation patients, of whom one had hepatocellular carcinoma and two had cutaneous melanoma. Peripheral TCRbeta sequencing aimed to test whether ivuxolimab altered TCR sequence diversity and caused clonal T-cell expansion. The paper covers the monotherapy dose-escalation part of the phase I ivuxolimab trial, which included N ≈ 52 patients. What the research found in general, with its limitations: After ivuxolimab, CD8+ T cells had more expanded clones than CD4+ T cells on average. Clonal expansion of both CD4+ and CD8+ blood T cells was observed from baseline to week 6 at doses 0.1 to 3.0 mg/kg. Low levels of normalized T-cell clonal expansion were also seen in some nonresponding patients. Partial responders in the 0.1-3.0 mg/kg groups had among the lowest normalized peripheral clonal expansion, especially among CD8+ T cells. Which antigens the clonally expanded peripheral T cells were specific for was not determined.

V lost 4 bases and J lost 7 bases, and the count of bases not matched to a germline gene is 3. Counted from cysteine to phenylalanine, this CDR3 has 13 amino acids. Solely the CDR3 DNA is kept, with 39 bases framed from the first base. The germline V gene encodes CDR1 MNHEY and CDR2 SVGAGI. The TCR sequence derives from an adult with an advanced solid tumor such as melanoma, head and neck, liver or kidney cancer. This material consisted of CD4+ or CD8+ T cells sorted from blood, taken in a trial of the OX40 agonist ivuxolimab. Here the chain combines TRBV6-5 and TRBJ2-4, and 8 bases in between align with TRBD1. The DNA is TGTGCCAGCAGTTTTGACAGGGGTAACATTCAGTACTTC. This codes for CASSFDRGNIQYF.